This T cell receptor (beta chain) was recovered during a study of beta chain features in type 1 diabetes. Sorting that relied on CD45RO/CCR7/CD25/CD127/CD95/CD27 yielded CD4+ naive, central memory, regulatory and stem cell-like memory cells. As every portion of the isolated RNA was reverse transcribed, the sequencing read expressed TCRB transcripts. Produced via immunoSEQ multiplex PCR; TCRdb's table is partial and in-frame only. The sample lists roughly 610,000 clones, about 14% occurring once. V gave up 1 base and J gave up 6 bases, with 13 bases separating them. Germline values: CDR1 SGHTA, CDR2 FQGNSA. The CDR3 spans 15 residues.

The clonotype originates from a man aged 18-30 years in good health. Sequencing input: naive CD4+ T cells from blood. This chain joins TRBV7-2 and TRBJ2-1, with D maybe TRBD2 (7 bases). CDR3 sequence (DNA): TGTGCCAGCAGCTTAGTCGGGGGGCCCTCCAATGAGCAGTTCTTC. Amino acid sequence: CASSLVGGPSNEQFF.